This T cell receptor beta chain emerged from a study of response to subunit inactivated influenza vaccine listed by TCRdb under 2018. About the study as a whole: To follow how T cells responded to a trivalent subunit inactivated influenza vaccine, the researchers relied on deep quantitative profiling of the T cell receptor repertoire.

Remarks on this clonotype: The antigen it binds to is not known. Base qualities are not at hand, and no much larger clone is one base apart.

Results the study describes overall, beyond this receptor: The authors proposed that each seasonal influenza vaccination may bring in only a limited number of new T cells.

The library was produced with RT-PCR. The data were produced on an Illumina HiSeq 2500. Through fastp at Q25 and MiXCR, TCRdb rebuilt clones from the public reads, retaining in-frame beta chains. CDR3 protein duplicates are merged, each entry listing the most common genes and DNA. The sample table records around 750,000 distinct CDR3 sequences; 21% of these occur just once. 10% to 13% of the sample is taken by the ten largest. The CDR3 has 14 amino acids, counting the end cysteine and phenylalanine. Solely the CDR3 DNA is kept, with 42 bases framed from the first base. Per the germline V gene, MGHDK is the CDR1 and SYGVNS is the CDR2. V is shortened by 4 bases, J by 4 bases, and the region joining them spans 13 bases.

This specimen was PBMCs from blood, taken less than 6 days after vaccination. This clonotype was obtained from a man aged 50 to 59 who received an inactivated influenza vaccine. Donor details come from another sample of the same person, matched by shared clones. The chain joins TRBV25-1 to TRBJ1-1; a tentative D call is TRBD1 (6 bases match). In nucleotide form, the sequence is TGTGCCAGCAGTGTCACAGGGTCGGGCACTGAAGCTTTCTTT. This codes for CASSVTGSGTEAFF.